This paragraph covers one T cell receptor beta chain sequence. The clone's antigen remains unknown. No clone much larger than this one lies a single base away; base qualities are absent. Stable Graves' hyperthyroidism was defined as the absence of progression to ophthalmopathy over 18 months of follow-up. Hyperthyroidism patients were newly diagnosed, with disease duration under 2 months, and aged 18 to 65 years. The study excluded patients with uncontrolled infections, other autoimmune diseases, pregnancy or lactation. Diagnoses relied on clinical symptoms, serum thyroxine and TRAb, thyroid ultrasound and orbital computed tomography. Ficoll-Paque density gradient centrifugation was used to isolate PBMCs from about 9 ml of fresh peripheral blood. Total RNA was extracted with Trizol reagent, and quality was checked on an Agilent 2100 Bioanalyzer. TCR beta CDR3 regions were amplified from RNA transcripts. For the first round of RT-PCR on the TCR CDR3, the HTBI primer set was used together with the Qiagen OneStep RT-PCR kit. The libraries were constructed in a second round of multiplex PCR and then size-selected and purified. Sequencing of the libraries was done on an Illumina HiSeq2000 using paired-end 100 bp reads. As for how the authors treated the data: SOAPnuke was used to process the raw data, with reads discarded if the reads contained adapters or uncalled bases, had a mean Phred below 15, or lacked an exact constant-primer or identifier match. COPE v1.2.5 was used to merge the high-quality paired reads, and each unique nucleotide sequence was defined as a clonotype. MiTCR v1.1 was used to align the clonotypes against IMGT TRBV, TRBD and TRBJ reference segments. The analysis was restricted to V-J combinations with a frequency above 0.0001, which together covered 99.2% of the repertoires. The TCS score was defined as the ratio of F50 (clonal expansion) to E x V (chaos), calculated using BLOSUM62-based TCRdist between CDR3 peptides within each V-J. Welch's t-statistics and random forest reduced around 520 V-J features to 13, which were used in a naive Bayes classifier (R e1071). TCRdb took the public reads, trimmed them with fastp at Q25, ran MiXCR for clone calling and kept in-frame beta chains. One record per CDR3 amino acid sequence lists the most common genes and DNA. TCRdb's processing, not the authors' own work, is the source of the V and J calls. This sample has approximately 590,000 distinct CDR3 sequences in its table, and approximately 15% of those were observed once. The ten largest make up 7.3% of the sample.

This record comes from a study of T cells in Graves' hyperthyroidism and ophthalmopathy (dated 2019 in TCRdb). For the study in its entirety: Peripheral blood samples were taken at initial diagnosis, before any treatment was given. To identify distinguishing TCR V-J signatures, a discovery cohort of about 100 patients was used, comprising 43 with Graves' ophthalmopathy and approximately 57 with stable Graves' hyperthyroidism. Whether ophthalmopathy could be predicted prospectively was tested in an independent validation cohort made up of about 20 hyperthyroidism patients plus 17 patients who later progressed to ophthalmopathy. The approximately 90 discovery patients were randomly split 7:3 into training and test sets. In addition, the study compared T-cell repertoires in thyroid tissue and in blood from a handful of Graves' hyperthyroidism patients. After sampling, hyperthyroidism patients received methimazole starting at 30 mg daily, and ophthalmopathy patients received high-dose intravenous methylprednisolone. According to the paper, TCR Vbeta CDR3 sequencing was carried out on some 140 peripheral blood samples, which came from under 50 ophthalmopathy, under 80 hyperthyroidism and about 17 progressor patients. Overall study results and their limits: A 13 V-J signature model separated ophthalmopathy from stable hyperthyroidism, with just over 85% sensitivity and about 81% specificity in cross-validation and 80%/75% in testing. Most expanded thyroid clonotypes (frequency above 0.001) were also detected in blood, a finding suggesting that blood repertoires may reflect thyroid immune responses. In validation, the model predicted progression to ophthalmopathy a median of about 5.9 months before onset, with approximately 71% sensitivity and roughly 72% specificity. Sample size was not statistically predetermined, and investigators were not blinded to group allocation.

Via the germline V gene, CDR1 is SQVTM and CDR2 ANQGSEA. The CDR3 holds 13 amino acids from the cysteine to the phenylalanine. CDR3 DNA only is kept here, 39 bases in frame from base 1. After removal of 7 bases from V and 4 bases from J, the junction retains 8 bases not matched to a gene. The V and J genes are TRBV29-1 and TRBJ2-5; TRBD1 fits 8 bases in the junction. Sequenced: blood. The receptor's source is a young woman with Graves' hyperthyroidism. The CDR3 protein is CSADGQGGETQYF. The DNA is TGCAGCGCCGACGGACAGGGCGGAGAGACCCAGTACTTC. Outside the CDR3, residues come from the reference TRBV29-1 and TRBJ2-5 proteins, so the full variable domain is: SAVISQKPSRDICQRGTSLTIQCQVDSQVTMMFWYRQQPGQSLTLIATANQGSEATYESGFVIDKFPISRPNLTFSTLTVSNMSPEDSSIYLCSADGQGGETQYFGPGTRLLVL.